The TCR beta chain under discussion was sequenced for a study of technical replicates of blood from a handful of donors. Data came from immunoSEQ multiplex PCR; TCRdb stores just in-frame clones and leaves some out. The table records fewer than 85,000 clones, 90% to 98% of them present only once. Sequenced: T cells isolated from PBMCs. The clonotype comes from a human donor in good health.

The CDR3 reads CASSPIRGRRTGELFF. DNA of the CDR3: TGTGCCAGCAGCCCGATCAGGGGGCGAAGGACCGGGGAGCTGTTTTTT. The gene calls are TRBV5-6 and TRBJ2-2; 8 positions match TRBD1. With 4 bases clipped from V and 5 bases from J, the junction kept 10 bases outside the gene matches. From germline, CDR1 is SGHDT and CDR2 YYEEEE. CDR3 length: 16 amino acids. Together with reference TRBV5-6 and TRBJ2-2, the CDR3 gives the full variable domain: DAGVTQSPTHLIKTRGQQVTLRCSPKSGHDTVSWYQQALGQGPQFIFQYYEEEERQRGNFPDRFSGHQFPNYSSELNVNALLLGDSALYLCASSPIRGRRTGELFFGEGSRLTVL.